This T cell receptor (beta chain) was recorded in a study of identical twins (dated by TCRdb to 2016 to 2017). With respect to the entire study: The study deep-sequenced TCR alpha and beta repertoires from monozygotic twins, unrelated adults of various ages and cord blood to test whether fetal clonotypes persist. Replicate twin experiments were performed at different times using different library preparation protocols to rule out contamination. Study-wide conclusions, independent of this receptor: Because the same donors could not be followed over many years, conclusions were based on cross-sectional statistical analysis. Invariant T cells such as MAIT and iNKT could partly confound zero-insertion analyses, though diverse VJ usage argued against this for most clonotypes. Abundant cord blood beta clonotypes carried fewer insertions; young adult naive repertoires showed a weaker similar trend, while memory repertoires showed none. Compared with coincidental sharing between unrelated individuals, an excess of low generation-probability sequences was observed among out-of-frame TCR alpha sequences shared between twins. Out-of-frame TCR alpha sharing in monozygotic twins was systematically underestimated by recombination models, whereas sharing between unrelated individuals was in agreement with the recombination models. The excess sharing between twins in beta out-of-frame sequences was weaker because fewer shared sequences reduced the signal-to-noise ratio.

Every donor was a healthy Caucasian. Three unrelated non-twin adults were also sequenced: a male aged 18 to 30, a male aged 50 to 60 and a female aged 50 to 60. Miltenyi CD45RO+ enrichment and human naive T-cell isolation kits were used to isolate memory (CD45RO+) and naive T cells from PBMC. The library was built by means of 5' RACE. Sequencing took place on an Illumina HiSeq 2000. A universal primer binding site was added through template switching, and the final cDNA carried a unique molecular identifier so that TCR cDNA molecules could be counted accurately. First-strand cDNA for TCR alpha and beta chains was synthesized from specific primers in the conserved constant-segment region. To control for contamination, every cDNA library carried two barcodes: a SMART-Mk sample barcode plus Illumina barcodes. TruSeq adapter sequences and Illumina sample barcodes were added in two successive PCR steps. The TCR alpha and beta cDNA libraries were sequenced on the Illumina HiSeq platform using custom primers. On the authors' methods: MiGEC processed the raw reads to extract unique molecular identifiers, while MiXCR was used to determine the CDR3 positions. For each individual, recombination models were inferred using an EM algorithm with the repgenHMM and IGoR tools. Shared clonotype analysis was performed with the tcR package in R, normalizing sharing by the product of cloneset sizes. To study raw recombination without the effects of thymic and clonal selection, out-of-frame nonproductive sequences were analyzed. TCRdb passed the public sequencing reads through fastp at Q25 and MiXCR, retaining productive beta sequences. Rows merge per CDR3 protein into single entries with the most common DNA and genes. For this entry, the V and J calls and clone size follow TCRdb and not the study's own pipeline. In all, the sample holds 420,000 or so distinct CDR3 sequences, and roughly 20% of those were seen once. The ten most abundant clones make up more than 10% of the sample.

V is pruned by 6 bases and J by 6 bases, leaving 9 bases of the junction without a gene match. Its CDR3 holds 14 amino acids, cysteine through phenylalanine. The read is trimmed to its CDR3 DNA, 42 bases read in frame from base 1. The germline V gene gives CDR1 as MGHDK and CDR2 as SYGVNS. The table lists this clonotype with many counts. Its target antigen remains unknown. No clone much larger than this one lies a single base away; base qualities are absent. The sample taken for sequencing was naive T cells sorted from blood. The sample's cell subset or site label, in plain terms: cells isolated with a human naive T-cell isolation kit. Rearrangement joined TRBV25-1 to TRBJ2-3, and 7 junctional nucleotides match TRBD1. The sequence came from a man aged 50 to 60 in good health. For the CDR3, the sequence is CASRTGASGDTQYF. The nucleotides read TGTGCCAGCAGAACAGGGGCCTCCGGGGATACGCAGTATTTT.